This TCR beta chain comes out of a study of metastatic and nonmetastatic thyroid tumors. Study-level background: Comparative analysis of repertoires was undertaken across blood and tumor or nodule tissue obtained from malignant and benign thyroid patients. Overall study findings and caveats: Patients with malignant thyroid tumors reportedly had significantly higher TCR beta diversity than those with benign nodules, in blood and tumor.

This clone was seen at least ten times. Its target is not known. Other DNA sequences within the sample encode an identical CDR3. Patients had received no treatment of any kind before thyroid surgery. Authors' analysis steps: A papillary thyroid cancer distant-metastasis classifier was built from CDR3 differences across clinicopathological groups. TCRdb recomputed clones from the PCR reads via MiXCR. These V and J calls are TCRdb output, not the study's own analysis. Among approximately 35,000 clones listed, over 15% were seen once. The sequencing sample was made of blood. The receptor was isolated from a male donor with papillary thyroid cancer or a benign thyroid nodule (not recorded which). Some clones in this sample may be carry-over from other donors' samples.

As DNA, the CDR3 is TGTGCCAGCAGCCCAGGACAAGGGATTAGCGGGGGACCAGCCGGGGAGCTGTTTTTT. Amino acid sequence: CASSPGQGISGGPAGELFF. The chain recombines TRBV11-2 with TRBJ2-2, with TRBD2 identical over 9 bases. V dropped 5 bases and J dropped 6; count of bases not matched to a gene: 19. Germline assignment: CDR1 SGHAT and CDR2 FQNNGV. The CDR3 contains 19 residues.